This note documents a single T cell receptor beta chain sequence. The sample's time point: persistent/refractory GD, antithyroid drugs over 5 years with positive TRAb. From RNA extracted from PBMCs, the TCR library was made. The data derive from a study of regulatory T cells in long-lasting Graves disease. About the study: Treatment with antithyroid drugs for over 5 years, together with positive TSH receptor antibodies, meant persistent Graves' disease.

The TCR beta library used iRepertoire HTBI primers with Arm-PCR amplification of CDR3. Original data processing: Samples jointly harbored about 65 TRBV and 14 TRBJ segments. TCRdb itself ran the multiplex PCR reads through MiXCR, one entry per CDR3 protein. TCRdb's processing, not the authors' own work, is the source of the V and J calls. The sample lists around 400,000 distinct CDR3 sequences, around 20% occurring once. V lost 4 bases and J 5 bases, leaving 11 bases between the germline ends. The length of the CDR3 is 12 residues. The germline V gene encodes CDR1 GTSNPN and CDR2 SVGIG (reference sequence).

This receptor was obtained from a female donor with Graves disease. The sequencing used peripheral blood mononuclear cells (PBMCs), collected when the disease was refractory, from a patient treated with antithyroid drugs. V gene TRBV30 combines with J gene TRBJ2-5; D gene uncertain. The CDR3 DNA is TGTGCCTGGAATAGTGGTTGGGAGACCCAGTACTTC. It translates to CAWNSGWETQYF. Complete variable domain (other parts from reference TRBV30 and TRBJ2-5): SQTIHQWPATLVQPVGSPLSLECTVEGTSNPNLYWYRQAAGRGLQLLFYSVGIGQISSEVPQNLSASRPQDRQFILSSKKLLLSDSGFYLCAWNSGWETQYFGPGTRLLVL.